This T cell receptor (beta chain) was recorded in a study of cytomegalovirus exposure and HLA in healthy donors. Study details: A preliminary data release comprised roughly 80 million unique TCRs obtained from HLA-typed donors.

On this clone: No antigen is known for it.

Germline CDR1 and CDR2: GTSNPN and SVGIG (reference sequence). Germline trimming cut 1 base from V and 0 bases from J; bases unmatched to any gene: 1. The CDR3 extends over 16 amino acids. Researchers ran the PCR with 60 Vbeta and 13 Jbeta primers. Assay: immunoSEQ multiplex PCR; the TCRdb copy retains only in-frame clones and omits some. The repertoire includes 150,000 to 170,000 clones, about 84% of them detected once, and 5.6% sits in the top ten. Notes on the study in general: Available immune exposure information was restricted to CMV serostatus only. Across donors, presence/absence analyses took sequencing depth to be roughly uniform.

Sequenced: PBMCs. The chain is built from TRBV30 and TRBJ2-3, with 13 bases fitting TRBD2. This TCR derives from a woman between 35 and 50 years old in good health and CMV-seropositive. CDR3 bases: TGTGCCTGGAGTGCGGGACTAGCGGGAAGCACAGATACGCAGTATTTT. Protein: CAWSAGLAGSTDTQYF. Supplemented by reference TRBV30 and TRBJ2-3, the full variable domain reads SQTIHQWPATLVQPVGSPLSLECTVEGTSNPNLYWYRQAAGRGLQLLFYSVGIGQISSEVPQNLSASRPQDRQFILSSKKLLLSDSGFYLCAWSAGLAGSTDTQYFGPGTRLTVL.